Shown below are 27 T cell receptor beta chains from a single sample sequenced in a study of control samples from healthy donors and cancer patients. The data were produced by immunoSEQ multiplex PCR, yet TCRdb's version contains in-frame clones alone and is incomplete. This table has about 150,000 clones, 89% appearing once. The sequencing input was blood. These receptor sequences come from a man aged 25 to 40 in good health.

The sample holds one count of this clone. V usage is TRBV7-9 and J usage is TRBJ1-5, with a possible D match to TRBD1 (6 bases). This CDR3 comprises 18 residues. The germline V and J ends were trimmed by 1 base and 2 bases, with 18 bases remaining between them. Looked up from germline, CDR1 is SEHNR and CDR2 is FQNEAQ (reference sequence). DNA of the CDR3: TGTGCCAGCAGCTTAGGGGCCAGTGGTGACAGGCGCAATCAGCCCCAGCATTTT. This sequence encodes CASSLGASGDRRNQPQHF.

The genes are TRBV7-3 and TRBJ2-7; D could derive from TRBD1 or TRBD2 (5 bases each). In germline, CDR1 is SGHTA, CDR2 FQGTGA. The CDR3 length is 13 residues. V lost 0 bases, J lost 5 bases, and 8 bases lay in between. CDR3 loop: CASSLTGTDEQYF. The CDR3 DNA reads TGTGCCAGCAGCTTAACAGGGACCGACGAGCAGTACTTC.

This chain links TRBV14 with TRBJ1-2, with D uncertain. Germline CDR1 reads SGHDN; CDR2 reads FVKESK. The CDR3 is 13 residues long. The germline V and J ends were trimmed by 1 base and 1 base, with 4 bases remaining between them. The CDR3 protein is CASSQGHNYGYTF. CDR3 bases: TGTGCCAGCAGCCAAGGCCATAACTATGGCTACACCTTC. The entire variable domain, with the rest obtained from reference TRBV14 and TRBJ1-2, is as follows: EAGVTQFPSHSVIEKGQTVTLRCDPISGHDNLYWYRRVMGKEIKFLLHFVKESKQDESGMPNNRFLAERTGGTYSTLKVQPAELEDSGVYFCASSQGHNYGYTFGSGTRLTVV.

This chain joins TRBV7-9 and TRBJ2-7; 9 bases line up with TRBD2. Germline values: CDR1 SEHNR, CDR2 FQNEAQ (reference sequence). There are 13 residues in the CDR3. The junction had 8 bases not matched to a gene; V was cut back by 5 bases and J by 9 bases. CDR3 protein: CASSPGTSQGQYF. CDR3 nucleotides: TGTGCCAGCAGCCCGGGGACTAGCCAGGGGCAGTACTTC.

The chain recombines TRBV9 with TRBJ1-2; perhaps TRBD1 as D (6 bases). The CDR3 has 15 residues. Germline CDR1 reads SGDLS; CDR2 reads YYNGEE. The V and J ends lost 0 bases and 8 bases respectively, with 17 bases between them. The CDR3, as DNA: TGTGCCAGCAGCGTAGTTGGGACACCGAGAGGGGGCTACACCTTC. Its translation is CASSVVGTPRGGYTF.

The chain uses TRBV5-8 and TRBJ1-1; no clear D. The CDR3 has 16 amino acids. The V gene's germline CDR1 is SGHTS and CDR2 YDEGEE. V was pared by 3 bases and J by 0 bases, with 15 bases between. DNA for the CDR3: TGTGCCAGCAGCTGGATAGGGATGTACATGAACACTGAAGCTTTCTTT. Protein: CASSWIGMYMNTEAFF.

V usage is TRBV21-1 and J usage is TRBJ1-1. TRBV21-1 is classified as a pseudogene. This CDR3 spans 15 amino acids. CDR3 DNA sequence: TGTGCCAGCAGCAGATCCAATGGGGGGAACACTGAAGCTTTCTTT. Its translation is CASSRSNGGNTEAFF.

This clone was counted between two and nine times. One end of the junction fails to match germline, which may point to a read error. The chain links TRBV5-1 to TRBJ1-6, with D perhaps matching TRBD1 (6 bases). The CDR3 is 16 amino acids. CDR1 is SGHRS and CDR2 is YFSETQ in the germline V gene. CDR3 nucleotide sequence: TGCGCCAGCAGCCCCCCGTGGCAGGGGTTTAATCCACCCCTCCACTTT. Translated, it gives CASSPPWQGFNPPLHF.

CDR3 amino acids: CASSVVGDRVPDTQYF. DNA of the CDR3: TGTGCCAGCAGCGTAGTCGGGGACAGGGTTCCAGATACGCAGTATTTT. The gene calls are TRBV9 and TRBJ2-3, with 9 nucleotides matching TRBD1. The CDR3 spans 16 residues. Trimming took 0 bases from V and 4 from J; bases not matched to a gene: 6. The germline V gene has CDR1 SGDLS and CDR2 YYNGEE.

The CDR3 coding sequence is TGTGCCAGCAGCCTTAGGGGTGTGAACACTGAAGCTTTCTTT. It codes for CASSLRGVNTEAFF. This rearrangement joins TRBV27 to TRBJ1-1, with a weak D call TRBD1 (5 bases). Germline V gene sequence: CDR1 MNHEY, CDR2 SMNVEV (reference sequence). The CDR3 is 14 amino acids. Trimming pared 6 bases from V and 0 bases from J, leaving 11 bases between.

V gene TRBV4-2 combines with J gene TRBJ1-1, with D perhaps matching TRBD1 (5 bases). This CDR3 contains 16 residues. Between the trimmed V and J ends, which lost 4 bases and 5 bases, there was a span of 20 bases. Germline V gene sequence: CDR1 LGHNA, CDR2 YNFKEQ. In DNA, the CDR3 is TGTGCCAGCAGCCGAGACCCAGGGAATGAGGGGACTGAAGCTTTCTTT. Amino acid sequence: CASSRDPGNEGTEAFF.

The V and J genes are TRBV4-2 and TRBJ2-7; 8 bases match TRBD2. Germline trimming cut 2 bases from V and 3 bases from J; bases unmatched to any gene: 12. Per the germline V gene, CDR1 is LGHNA and CDR2 is YNFKEQ. The CDR3 spans 17 residues. CDR3 protein: CASSQNTLGRGGYEQYF. The DNA of the CDR3 is TGTGCCAGCAGCCAAAACACCCTCGGACGGGGGGGCTACGAGCAGTACTTC.

The CDR3 reads CASSQAAIIPGELFF. CDR3 in DNA: TGCGCCAGCAGCCAAGCGGCCATAATACCCGGGGAGCTGTTTTTT. V gene TRBV4-1 combines with J gene TRBJ2-2, with D unresolved. The CDR3 sequence is 15 residues long. Germline CDR1 is MGHRA and CDR2 is YSYEKL. V shed 1 base and J shed 6 bases, with 12 bases lying between them.

The chain uses TRBV7-8 and TRBJ1-2; possibly TRBD1 for D (6 bases). V gave up 5 bases and J gave up 2 bases, with 15 bases separating them. CDR1 and CDR2 from the germline V gene are SGHVS and FQNEAQ. CDR3 length: 15 residues. Here the CDR3 reads CASSTQGALNYGYTF. In DNA form, the CDR3 reads TGTGCCAGCAGCACACAGGGCGCACTAAACTATGGCTACACCTTC.

This sequence joins TRBV6-6 and TRBJ2-2; 9 nucleotides match TRBD2. This CDR3 comprises 15 residues. In germline, CDR1 is MNHNY, CDR2 SVGAGI (reference sequence). After removal of 4 bases from V and 5 bases from J, the junction contained 5 bases not matched to a gene. CDR3 in amino acids: CASSWKAGGTGELFF. In nucleotides, the CDR3 is TGTGCCAGCAGTTGGAAGGCGGGAGGGACCGGGGAGCTGTTTTTT.

A few counts support this clone. The chain combines TRBV5-1 with TRBJ2-3, with D possibly matching TRBD2 (6 bases). The germline V gene encodes CDR1 SGHRS and CDR2 YFSETQ. The V gene lost 3 bases and the J gene lost 4 bases, with 12 bases spanning the gap. This CDR3 has 14 residues. The DNA of the CDR3 is TGCGCCAGCAGCTCCCTCCCGGGGGCAGATACGCAGTATTTT. It is translated as CASSSLPGADTQYF.

The chain has TRBV7-2 and TRBJ2-2, with unresolved D. The CDR3 runs 15 residues. Germline V gene sequence: CDR1 SGHTA, CDR2 FQGNSA. V was pared by 3 bases and J by 1 base, with 9 bases between. Here the CDR3 reads CASSFRRENTGELFF. CDR3 nucleotide sequence: TGTGCCAGCAGCTTCCGGCGAGAGAACACCGGGGAGCTGTTTTTT. Filled out from reference TRBV7-2 and TRBJ2-2, the complete variable domain reads GAGVSQSPSNKVTEKGKDVELRCDPISGHTALYWYRQSLGQGLEFLIYFQGNSAPDKSGLPSDRFSAERTGGSVSTLTIQRTQQEDSAVYLCASSFRRENTGELFFGEGSRLTVL.

This sequence joins TRBV5-6 and TRBJ1-4, with 7 nucleotides matching TRBD1. CDR1 and CDR2 from the germline V gene are SGHDT and YYEEEE. Trimming cost V 1 base and J 7 bases; bases outside gene matches: 13. This CDR3 region has 17 residues. CDR3 DNA sequence: TGTGCCAGCAGCTTGAGGGCAAGACAGGGAATGGGTGAAAAACTGTTTTTT. Translated, it gives CASSLRARQGMGEKLFF.

The chain has TRBV4-2 and TRBJ2-5; D uncertain. Germline V CDR1 and CDR2: LGHNA, YNFKEQ. The CDR3 extends over 15 amino acids. V was trimmed by 5 bases and J by 5 bases, leaving 18 bases between them. The CDR3 DNA reads TGTGCCAGCAGCACCTCCTTTAGGGTGCGGGAGACCCAGTACTTC. It is translated as CASSTSFRVRETQYF.

The rearrangement links TRBV18 to TRBJ2-1, with D possibly matching TRBD2 (5 bases). Germline CDR1 reads KGHSH; CDR2 reads LQKENI. The CDR3 runs 13 residues. Trimming took 2 bases from V and 7 from J, leaving 9 bases between them. The CDR3 region has the DNA TGTGCCAGCTCACCAACTAGTGGTAATGAGCAGTTCTTC. This sequence encodes CASSPTSGNEQFF.

J is TRBJ2-1 and V is TRBV9; 7 positions match TRBD2. The V gene end was trimmed by 0 bases and the J gene end by 4 bases; junction bases not matched to a gene: 4. CDR3 length: 15 amino acids. CDR1 and CDR2 from the germline V gene are SGDLS and YYNGEE. CDR3 residues: CASSVGASGYNEQFF. CDR3 in DNA: TGTGCCAGCAGCGTAGGGGCTAGCGGTTACAATGAGCAGTTCTTC.

J is TRBJ1-1 and V is TRBV24-1; D might be TRBD1 (6 bases). The germline gives CDR1 KGHDR, CDR2 SFDVKD. The CDR3 consists of 15 residues. The V end was cut by 9 bases, the J end by 2 bases, with 18 bases between. CDR3 loop: CATDRRRGGNTEAFF. Here the CDR3 DNA reads TGTGCCACCGACCGAAGAAGGGGGGGAAACACTGAAGCTTTCTTT.

The chain carries TRBV24-1 and TRBJ1-2; D not certain. From germline, CDR1 is KGHDR and CDR2 SFDVKD. This CDR3 contains 14 residues. Trimming shortened V by 3 bases and J by 7 bases, and 14 bases separated the two germline ends. CDR3 residues: CATSDVKRAGGYTF. CDR3 in DNA: TGTGCCACCAGTGATGTCAAAAGGGCGGGTGGCTACACCTTC.

The rearrangement links TRBV25-1 to TRBJ2-1; D may be TRBD1 (6 bases). From germline, CDR1 is MGHDK and CDR2 SYGVNS. This CDR3 has 16 amino acids. Deletions cut 8 bases from V and 7 bases from J, with 24 bases between. This CDR3 is CASSLEGRGILNEQFF. The CDR3 DNA reads TGTGCCAGCTCCCTCGAGGGCAGGGGCATTTTGAATGAGCAGTTCTTC.

Details on this clone: At one end the junction does not follow the germline gene, possibly because of a read error. Other nucleotide sequences in the sample specify the same CDR3. J is TRBJ1-2 and V is TRBV4-1, with unresolved D. The CDR3 extends over 13 amino acids. Germline V gene lookup returns CDR1 MGHRA and CDR2 YSYEKL. CDR3 nucleotide sequence: TGCGCCAGCAGTCAAGATGTTAAGGCCGGCTACACCTTC. This gives the protein CASSQDVKAGYTF.

In this sample, this clone turned up a few times. One end of the junction fails to match germline, which may point to a read error. The V gene is TRBV4-2, the J gene TRBJ1-3; TRBD1 aligns across 9 bases. The CDR3 spans 16 residues. CDR1 is LGHNA and CDR2 is YNFKEQ in the germline V gene. The CDR3 here is CASRQGGQGGRNTIYF. The CDR3 region has the DNA TGTGCCAGCAGACAAGGGGGACAGGGTGGACGAAACACCATATATTTT.

The J gene is TRBJ1-2, the V gene TRBV5-6; D is ambiguous. This CDR3 has 14 residues. Trimming removed 0 bases from V and 1 base from J, with 7 bases in between. Germline V gene sequence: CDR1 SGHDT, CDR2 YYEEEE. CDR3 amino acids: CASSLVQVNYGYTF. DNA of the CDR3: TGTGCCAGCAGCTTGGTTCAGGTTAACTATGGCTACACCTTC. The whole variable domain, filled in from reference TRBV5-6 and TRBJ1-2, reads DAGVTQSPTHLIKTRGQQVTLRCSPKSGHDTVSWYQQALGQGPQFIFQYYEEEERQRGNFPDRFSGHQFPNYSSELNVNALLLGDSALYLCASSLVQVNYGYTFGSGTRLTVV.